The present T cell receptor (beta chain) was sequenced within a study of chemoradiotherapy in HPV16-positive cancers. About the study: Candidate HPV-specific T-cell clones and common TCR motifs came from functional assays in a couple of HPV16-positive patients.

This clone was seen more than once but under ten times. TCRdb keeps only in-frame clones here, not all; method: immunoSEQ multiplex PCR. The repertoire holds approximately 8,100 clones, around 85% seen once, with 11% to 15% in the top ten. J gave up 16 bases and V 6 bases, and 13 bases lay outside the gene matches. From germline, CDR1 is SNHLY and CDR2 FYNNEI. This CDR3 contains 14 residues. The chain couples TRBV2 to TRBJ1-5, with 12 bases matching TRBD1. The sample here was blood, taken from a patient who underwent chemoradiotherapy. The receptor comes from a human donor with HPV-associated anogenital cancer. The CDR3 region is CASRPGTGGILSHF. CDR3 sequence (DNA): TGTGCCAGCAGGCCCGGGACAGGGGGCATTTTATCACATTTT.